The T cell receptor beta chain described here comes from a study of blood T cell repertoires in COVID-19. Across the study: Nucleic acid was either cDNA or gDNA, and it came from T cells, B-cell-depleted T cells, or PBMCs.

CDR3 length equals 14 residues. Germline CDR1 is MDHEN and CDR2 is SYDVKM. V was cut by 4 bases and J by 4 bases, with 11 bases left in between. Libraries were prepared by immunoSEQ multiplex PCR; TCRdb keeps only in-frame clonotypes and omits some of them. The sample includes over 200,000 clones, over 75% seen only once; the top ten take 15% to 19%. Sequenced input: PBMCs or T cells enriched from blood (not recorded which). The chain links TRBV28 to TRBJ1-5, with a weak D call TRBD1 (5 bases). The origin of this receptor is a man younger than 30 who had recovered from COVID-19. The CDR3 spells CASSWTAGNQPQHF. CDR3 bases: TGTGCCAGCAGTTGGACGGCAGGGAATCAGCCCCAGCATTTT.